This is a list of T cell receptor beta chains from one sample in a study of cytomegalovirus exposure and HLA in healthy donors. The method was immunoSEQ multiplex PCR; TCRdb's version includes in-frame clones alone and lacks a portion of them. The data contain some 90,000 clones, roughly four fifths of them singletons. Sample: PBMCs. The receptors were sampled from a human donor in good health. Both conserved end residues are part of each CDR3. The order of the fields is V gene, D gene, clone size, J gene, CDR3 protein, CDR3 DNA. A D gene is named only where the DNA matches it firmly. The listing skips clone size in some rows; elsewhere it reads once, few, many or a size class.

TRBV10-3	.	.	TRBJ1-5	CAISESTGQPQHF	TGTGCCATCAGTGAGTCGACGGGTCAGCCCCAGCATTTT
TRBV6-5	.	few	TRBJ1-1	CASSYTAVRTEAFF	TGTGCCAGCAGTTACACGGCGGTACGGACTGAAGCTTTCTTT
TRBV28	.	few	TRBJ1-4	CASSPFRATTNEKLFF	TGTGCCAGCAGTCCGTTCAGGGCTACAACTAATGAAAAACTGTTTTTT
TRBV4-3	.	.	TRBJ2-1	CASSQEKGGGPYNEQFF	TGCGCCAGCAGCCAAGAAAAGGGAGGCGGCCCCTACAATGAGCAGTTCTTC
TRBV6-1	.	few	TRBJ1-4	CASSKTEKLFF	TGTGCCAGCAGTAAGACAGAAAAACTGTTTTTT
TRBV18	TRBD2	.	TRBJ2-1	CASSGLAANEQFF	TGTGCCAGCTCGGGACTAGCAGCCAATGAGCAGTTCTTC
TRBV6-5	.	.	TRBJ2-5	CASSYSPQGPETQYF	TGTGCCAGCAGTTACTCGCCGCAGGGCCCAGAGACCCAGTACTTC
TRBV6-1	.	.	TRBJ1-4	CASSEIGRGAWGEEKLFF	TGTGCCAGCAGTGAGATCGGCAGGGGAGCATGGGGAGAGGAAAAACTGTTTTTT
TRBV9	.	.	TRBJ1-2	CAGSSPEAGSLTFAYTF	TGTGCCGGCAGCTCCCCAGAGGCTGGCAGTCTAACTTTCGCCTACACCTTC
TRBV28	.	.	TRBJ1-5	CASSPDNPNQPQHF	TGTGCCAGCTCTCCGGACAACCCGAATCAGCCCCAGCATTTT
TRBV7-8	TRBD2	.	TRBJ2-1	CASSLAPMGGNEQFF	TGTGCCAGCAGCTTAGCCCCCATGGGGGGGAATGAGCAGTTCTTC
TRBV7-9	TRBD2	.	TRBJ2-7	CASSLAGTSGGAEQYF	TGTGCCAGCAGCTTAGCAGGGACTAGCGGGGGGGCCGAGCAGTACTTC
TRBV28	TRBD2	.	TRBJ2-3	CASSQTSGRVTQYF	TGTGCCAGCAGTCAGACTAGCGGGAGAGTTACGCAGTATTTT
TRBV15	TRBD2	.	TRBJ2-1	CATSRDLGLAGGNEQFF	TGTGCCACCAGCAGAGATTTGGGCCTAGCGGGCGGTAATGAGCAGTTCTTC
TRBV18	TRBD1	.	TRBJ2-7	CASSLDTGVGEQYF	TGTGCCAGCTCACTTGATACAGGGGTTGGCGAGCAGTACTTC
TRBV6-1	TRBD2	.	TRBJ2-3	CASLRGRGGTDTQYF	TGTGCCAGCCTCAGAGGGCGGGGAGGGACAGATACGCAGTATTTT
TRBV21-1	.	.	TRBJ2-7	CASSKDQDPFPYEQYF	TGTGCCAGCAGCAAAGATCAGGATCCTTTCCCCTACGAGCAGTACTTC
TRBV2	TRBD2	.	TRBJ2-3	CASSPLAGGLTDTQYF	TGTGCCAGCAGCCCGCTAGCGGGGGGCCTCACAGATACGCAGTATTTT
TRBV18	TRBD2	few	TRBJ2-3	CASSPQGSSGTDTQYF	TGTGCCAGCTCACCGCAGGGGTCTAGCGGGACAGATACGCAGTATTTT
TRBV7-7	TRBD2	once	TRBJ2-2	CASSPGTTNTGELFF	TGTGCTAGCAGCCCCGGGACTACCAACACCGGGGAGCTGTTTTTT
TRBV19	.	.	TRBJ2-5	CASSIVRSETQYF	TGTGCCAGTAGTATAGTGCGGAGTGAGACCCAGTACTTC
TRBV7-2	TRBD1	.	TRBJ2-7	CASSSRRQGGTYEQYF	TGTGCCAGCAGCTCGAGGAGACAGGGGGGAACCTACGAGCAGTACTTC
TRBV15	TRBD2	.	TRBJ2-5	CATSRAPSGGRETQYF	TGTGCCACCAGCAGAGCCCCAAGCGGGGGGCGGGAGACCCAGTACTTC
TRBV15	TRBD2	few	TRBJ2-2	CATSGTSGGGELFF	TGTGCCACCAGCGGGACTAGCGGAGGCGGGGAGCTGTTTTTT
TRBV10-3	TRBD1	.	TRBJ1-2	CAIPKEGQQDYGYTF	TGTGCCATCCCCAAAGAGGGACAGCAGGACTATGGCTACACCTTC
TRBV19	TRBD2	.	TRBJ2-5	CASSIPSGGLGETQYF	TGTGCCAGTAGTATCCCTAGCGGGGGTCTAGGAGAGACCCAGTACTTC
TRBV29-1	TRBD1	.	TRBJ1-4	CSVARDSTDEVFF	TGCAGCGTTGCCAGGGACAGCACGGATGAGGTGTTTTTT